A selection of T cell receptor beta chains follows, all from one sample in a study of post-analysis software for immune sequencing data. A single record per CDR3 protein comes from TCRdb applying MiXCR to the PCR reads. The sample has a few hundred thousand distinct CDR3 sequences; around a third are singletons. The sequenced material came from blood. The origin of the receptors is a girl aged 2-17 years with multiple sclerosis. Both conserved end residues are part of each CDR3. A D gene is named only where the DNA matches it firmly. The listing skips clone size in some rows; elsewhere it reads once, few, many or a size class.

TRBV6-5,TRBJ2-5,many,14,TRBD1,CASSRGTAQETQYF,TGTGCCAGCAGTAGGGGGACAGCCCAAGAGACCCAGTACTTC
TRBV20-1,TRBJ2-5,.,12,.,CSARKDRETQYF,TGCAGTGCTAGAAAGGACCGGGAGACCCAGTACTTC
TRBV15,TRBJ1-1,.,14,.,CATSRDIQGGKAFF,TGTGCCACCAGCAGAGATATCCAGGGCGGTAAAGCTTTCTTT
TRBV29-1,TRBJ1-2,few,13,.,CSVEGASLYGYTF,TGCAGCGTTGAAGGGGCGAGCCTCTATGGCTACACCTTC
TRBV20-1,TRBJ2-5,.,15,TRBD1,CSAGGTGEIQETQYF,TGCAGTGCCGGGGGGACAGGGGAAATTCAGGAGACCCAGTACTTC
TRBV7-3,TRBJ2-5,.,13,TRBD2,CASGLAGSETQYF,TGTGCCAGCGGACTAGCGGGAAGCGAGACCCAGTACTTC
TRBV5-1,TRBJ2-5,few,15,.,CASSFRGGDQETQYF,TGCGCCAGCAGCTTCCGAGGGGGGGACCAAGAGACCCAGTACTTC
TRBV7-2,TRBJ1-2,.,16,.,CASSLEPASFSYGYTF,TGTGCCAGCAGCTTAGAGCCAGCCAGCTTCTCCTATGGCTACACCTTC
TRBV6-5,TRBJ2-1,many,15,.,CASSRLHQTYNEQFF,TGTGCCAGCAGTAGACTGCATCAGACCTACAATGAGCAGTTCTTC
TRBV4-1,TRBJ1-2,once,13,.,CASSQDEGGGYTF,TGCGCCAGCAGCCAAGATGAAGGAGGCGGCTACACCTTC
TRBV12-3/TRBV12-4,TRBJ2-1,few,11,.,CASSLLDEQFF,TGTGCCAGCAGTTTACTCGATGAGCAGTTCTTC
TRBV5-1,TRBJ2-5,.,13,.,CASSLYLKETQYF,TGCGCCAGCAGCTTGTATCTGAAGGAGACCCAGTACTTC
TRBV6-1,TRBJ1-4,.,15,.,CASSEISATNEKLFF,TGTGCCAGCAGTGAAATTTCTGCAACTAATGAAAAACTGTTTTTT
TRBV12-3/TRBV12-4,TRBJ1-1,few,16,TRBD1,CASSPAPTGLNTEAFF,TGTGCCAGCAGCCCTGCGCCGACAGGGCTGAACACTGAAGCTTTCTTT
TRBV29-1,TRBJ2-1,.,13,.,CSGNRGGLMEQFF,TGCAGTGGTAACAGGGGAGGCTTGATGGAGCAGTTCTTC
TRBV6-2/TRBV6-3,TRBJ2-5,.,16,TRBD2,CASSYSSGGHQETQYF,TGTGCCAGCAGTTACTCCAGCGGGGGGCACCAAGAGACCCAGTACTTC
TRBV4-1,TRBJ2-1,few,15,.,CASRPAGFSYNEQFF,TGCGCCAGCCGCCCGGCGGGGTTCTCCTACAATGAGCAGTTCTTC
TRBV7-2,TRBJ2-1,.,20,TRBD2,CASSPRGTSGGVGSYNEQFF,TGTGCCAGCAGCCCCCGTGGGACTAGCGGGGGGGTAGGCTCCTACAATGAGCAGTTCTTC
TRBV29-1,TRBJ2-5,.,13,.,CSVERAPSETQYF,TGCAGCGTTGAAAGAGCCCCCAGTGAGACCCAGTACTTC
TRBV20-1,TRBJ1-5,once,16,TRBD1,CSATNTGTGVGQPQHF,TGCAGTGCAACCAACACCGGGACAGGGGTTGGGCAGCCCCAGCATTTT
TRBV27,TRBJ1-1,.,14,.,CASCQTVLNTEAFF,TGTGCCAGCTGCCAGACAGTCCTGAACACTGAAGCTTTCTTT
TRBV7-2,TRBJ2-5,many,16,.,CASSLVAGADMWTQYF,TGTGCCAGCAGCTTAGTGGCGGGGGCCGATATGTGGACCCAGTACTTC
TRBV6-6,TRBJ2-3,once,15,.,CASTGLVGARDTQYF,TGTGCCAGCACCGGACTAGTGGGGGCGAGGGATACGCAGTATTTT
TRBV12-3/TRBV12-4,TRBJ2-1,few,15,.,CASSLLSGGYNEQFF,TGTGCCAGCAGTCTCCTCTCCGGGGGTTACAATGAGCAGTTCTTC
TRBV6-6,TRBJ2-7,.,13,.,CASSPESSYEQYF,TGTGCCAGCAGTCCCGAGAGCTCCTACGAGCAGTACTTC
TRBV12-3/TRBV12-4,TRBJ2-5,.,15,.,CASSTDRAQGETQYF,TGTGCCAGCAGTACAGATCGAGCACAGGGAGAGACCCAGTACTTC
TRBV29-1,TRBJ2-1,many,15,TRBD2,CSVGSAGGSYNEQFF,TGCAGCGTTGGTTCGGCGGGGGGCTCCTACAATGAGCAGTTCTTC